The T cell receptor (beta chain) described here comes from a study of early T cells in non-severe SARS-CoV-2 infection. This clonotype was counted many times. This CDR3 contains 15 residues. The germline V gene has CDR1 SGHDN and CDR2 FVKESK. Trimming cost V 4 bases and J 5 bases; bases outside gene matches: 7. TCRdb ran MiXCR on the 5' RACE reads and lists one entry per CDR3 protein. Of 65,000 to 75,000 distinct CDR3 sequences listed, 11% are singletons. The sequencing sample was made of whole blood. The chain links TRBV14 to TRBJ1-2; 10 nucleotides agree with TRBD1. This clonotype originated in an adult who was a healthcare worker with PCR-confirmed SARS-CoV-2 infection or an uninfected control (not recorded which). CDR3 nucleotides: TGTGCCAGCAGCCGAGACCCGGGACAGGGGTATGGCTACACCTTC. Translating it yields CASSRDPGQGYGYTF.